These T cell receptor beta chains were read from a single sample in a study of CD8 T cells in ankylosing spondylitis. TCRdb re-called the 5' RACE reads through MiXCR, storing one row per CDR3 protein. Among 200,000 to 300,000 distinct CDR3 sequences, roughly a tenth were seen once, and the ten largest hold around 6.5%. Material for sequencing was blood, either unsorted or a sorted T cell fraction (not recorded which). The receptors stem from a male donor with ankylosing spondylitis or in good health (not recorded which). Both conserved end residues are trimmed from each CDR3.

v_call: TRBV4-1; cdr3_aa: ASSQTGSSTDTQY
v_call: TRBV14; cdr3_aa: ASSPHFVGELF
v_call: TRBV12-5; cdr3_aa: ASGLSGGNNEQF
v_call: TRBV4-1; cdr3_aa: ASSVTLGQGRNEQF
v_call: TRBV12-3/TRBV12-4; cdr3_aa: ASSRQGGNQPQH
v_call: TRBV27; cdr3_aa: ASSLSRGKDLEAF
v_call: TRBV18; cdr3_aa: ASLHPGMIYEQY
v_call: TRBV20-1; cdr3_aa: SADGPGEAF
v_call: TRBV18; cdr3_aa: ASSLNSGGANEQF
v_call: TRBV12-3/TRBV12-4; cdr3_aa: ASAPGKETQY
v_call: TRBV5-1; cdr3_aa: ASSWTSGTNPY
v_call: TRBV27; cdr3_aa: ASSLSGSSYEQY
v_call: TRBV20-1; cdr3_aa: SAERWGRDTEAF
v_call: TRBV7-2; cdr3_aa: ASSLESLAGMY
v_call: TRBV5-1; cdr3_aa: ASATGTSGSNEQF
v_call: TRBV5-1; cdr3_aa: ASSLASSGFRGRY
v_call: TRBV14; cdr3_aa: ASSQDGSTWKTQY
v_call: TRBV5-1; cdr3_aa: ASSWSLAGGEDTQY
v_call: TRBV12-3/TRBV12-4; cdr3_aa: ASRPGLAGFYEQY
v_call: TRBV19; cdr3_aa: ASSDPGRPPWEQY
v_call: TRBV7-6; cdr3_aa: ASSLWWTDLAKNIQY
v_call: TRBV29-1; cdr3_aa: SVERTGGSTDTQY
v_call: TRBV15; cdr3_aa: ATSRARERTDTQY
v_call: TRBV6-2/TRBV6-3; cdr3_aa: ASSYWAPKNGVEAF
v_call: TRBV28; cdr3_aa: ASSPPGTSFNEQY
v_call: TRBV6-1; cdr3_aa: ASSRPSGTYEQY
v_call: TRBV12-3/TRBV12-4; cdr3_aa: ASSFSRSYEQY
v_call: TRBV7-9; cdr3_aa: ASSFDGGAEQETQY
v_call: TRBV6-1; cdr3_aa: ASRDGTEAF
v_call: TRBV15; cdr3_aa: ATSRDRGRGETQY
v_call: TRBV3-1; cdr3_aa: ASSPQLPGTGGGYTEAF
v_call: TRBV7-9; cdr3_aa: ASSSTKGGATYNEQF
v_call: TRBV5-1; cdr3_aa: ASSPGIGLAFTGELF
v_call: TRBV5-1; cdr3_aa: ASSFSAGPQNIQY
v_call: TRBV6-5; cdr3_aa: ASSSIAGATGELF
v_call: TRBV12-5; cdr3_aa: ASGFLNGGKRDTQY
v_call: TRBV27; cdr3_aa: ASSQNLAGAIYNEQF
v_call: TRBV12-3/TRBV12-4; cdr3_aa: ASSLVSSGTDTQY
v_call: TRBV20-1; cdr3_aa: SARGLAGGSQETQY
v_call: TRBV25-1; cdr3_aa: ASSERGTGNTEAF